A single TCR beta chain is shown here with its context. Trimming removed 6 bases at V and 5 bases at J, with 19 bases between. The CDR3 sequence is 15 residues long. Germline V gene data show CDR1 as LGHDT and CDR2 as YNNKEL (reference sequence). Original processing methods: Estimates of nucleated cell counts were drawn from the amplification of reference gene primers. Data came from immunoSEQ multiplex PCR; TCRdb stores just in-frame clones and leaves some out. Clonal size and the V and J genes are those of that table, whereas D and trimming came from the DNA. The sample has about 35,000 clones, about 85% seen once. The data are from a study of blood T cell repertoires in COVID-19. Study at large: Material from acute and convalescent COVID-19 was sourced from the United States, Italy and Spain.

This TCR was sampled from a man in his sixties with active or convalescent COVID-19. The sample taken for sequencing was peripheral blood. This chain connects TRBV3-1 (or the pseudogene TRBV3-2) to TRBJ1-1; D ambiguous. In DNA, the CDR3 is TGTGCCAGCAGTCGAAACCGGGATCTGACAACTGAAGCTTTCTTT. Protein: CASSRNRDLTTEAFF.